This TCR beta chain emerged from a study of blood T cells in healthy people across ages. As for the study in general: About one barcoded beta molecule per two T cells was captured by template switching.

Through a sample-barcoded 5' primer and a J-beta primer mix, a second PCR was run for about 7 to 12 cycles. Template switching added a 12-random-nucleotide identifier to every cDNA molecule. All samples yielded 2.5 million or more CDR3-containing paired-end reads. One entry per CDR3 protein results from TCRdb running MiXCR on the 5' RACE reads. Counted here are over a million distinct CDR3 sequences, roughly 59% occurring once; the ten biggest clones make up 6.7%. The CDR3 has 16 residues. Trimming shortened V by 1 base and J by 0 bases, and 14 bases separated the two germline ends. Germline V gene sequence: CDR1 DFQATT, CDR2 SNEGSKA (reference sequence).

The source material was blood. V and J are TRBV20-1 and TRBJ2-3; D perhaps matches TRBD1 (6 bases). This receptor was obtained from a man younger than 35 in good health. The CDR3 spells CSARGGRTASTDTQYF. The CDR3, as DNA: TGCAGTGCTAGAGGCGGCCGGACAGCTAGCACAGATACGCAGTATTTT.